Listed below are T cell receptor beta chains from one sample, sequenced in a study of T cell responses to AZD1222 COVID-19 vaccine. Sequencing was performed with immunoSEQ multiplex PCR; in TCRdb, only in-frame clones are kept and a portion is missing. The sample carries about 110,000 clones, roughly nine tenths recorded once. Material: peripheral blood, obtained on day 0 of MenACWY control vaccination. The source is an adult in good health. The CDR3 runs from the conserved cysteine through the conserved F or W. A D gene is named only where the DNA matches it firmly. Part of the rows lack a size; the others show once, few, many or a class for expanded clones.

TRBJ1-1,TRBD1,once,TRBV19,TGTGCCAGTAGTATCGACAGGGGTACTGAAGCTTTCTTT,CASSIDRGTEAFF
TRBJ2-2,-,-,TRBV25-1,TGTGCCAGCAGCCGCGAATTGGCCCACACCGGGGAGCTGTTTTTT,CASSRELAHTGELFF
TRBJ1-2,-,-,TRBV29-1,TGCAGCGTTGGGACGAACTATGGCTACACCTTC,CSVGTNYGYTF
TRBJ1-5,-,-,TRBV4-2,TGTGCCAGCAGCCAAGAAGCGGGGAGGAGCAATCAGCCCCAGCATTTT,CASSQEAGRSNQPQHF
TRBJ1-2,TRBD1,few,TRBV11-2,TGTGCCAGCAGCTTGGCACCGGGACAGGAGGATGGCTACACCTTC,CASSLAPGQEDGYTF
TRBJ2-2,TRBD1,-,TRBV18,TGTGCCAGCTCACCACCGTGGGACAGGGGGCAATTTAACACCGGGGAGCTGTTTTTT,CASSPPWDRGQFNTGELFF
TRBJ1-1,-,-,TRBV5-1,TGCGCCAGCCGTTCCGGGCCTATTAACACTGAAGCTTTCTTT,CASRSGPINTEAFF
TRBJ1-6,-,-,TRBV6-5,TGTGCCAGCAGACCCCGAAGGACAGCGAATTCACCCCTCCACTTT,CASRPRRTANSPLHF
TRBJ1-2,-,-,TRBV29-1,TGCAGCGTTACCGGGTCAAACTATGGCTACACCTTC,CSVTGSNYGYTF
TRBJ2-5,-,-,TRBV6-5,TGTGCCAGCAGTTCCAGGATATCCATCCAAGAGACCCAGTACTTC,CASSSRISIQETQYF
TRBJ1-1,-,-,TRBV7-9,TGTGCCAGCAGCTTACCCGAGAACACTGAAGCTTTCTTT,CASSLPENTEAFF
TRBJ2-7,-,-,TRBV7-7,TGTGCTAGCAGCTTAGTCTTTGGGGGCGAGCAGTACTTC,CASSLVFGGEQYF
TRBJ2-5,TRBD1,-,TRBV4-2,TGTGCCAGCAGCCAAGATAAAAGTGGAGACAGGGAGGAGACCCAGTACTTC,CASSQDKSGDREETQYF
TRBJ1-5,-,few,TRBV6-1,TGTGCCAGCAGTGAAGCGCTAGGGCCAGCGAGCAATCAGCCCCAGCATTTT,CASSEALGPASNQPQHF
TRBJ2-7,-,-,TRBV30,TGTGCCTGGAGTGTACGAGTCTACGAGCAGTACTTC,CAWSVRVYEQYF
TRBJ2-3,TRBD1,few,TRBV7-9,TGTGCCAGCAGCCCGCCGGACAGGGGATACACAGATACGCAGTATTTT,CASSPPDRGYTDTQYF
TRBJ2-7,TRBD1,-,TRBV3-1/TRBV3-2,TGTGCCAGCAGCCAGGGGACAGGGGCTGAAAATTCCTACGAGCAGTACTTC,CASSQGTGAENSYEQYF
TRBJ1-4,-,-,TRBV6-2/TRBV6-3,TGTGCCAGCAGTACTCACAGCGAGACAACTAATGAAAAACTGTTTTTT,CASSTHSETTNEKLFF
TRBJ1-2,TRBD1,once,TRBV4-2,TGTGCCAGCAGCCAAGGCCGGGGACAGGGATCTGGCTACACCTTC,CASSQGRGQGSGYTF
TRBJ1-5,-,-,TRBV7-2,TGTGCCAGCAGCGCCCGAGGGGTAGGGGGCAATCAGCCCCAGCATTTT,CASSARGVGGNQPQHF
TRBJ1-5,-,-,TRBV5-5,TGTGCCAGCAGCAGGGGCCCTGGGGAGAAAAGCAATCAGCCCCAGCATTTT,CASSRGPGEKSNQPQHF
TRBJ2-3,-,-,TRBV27,TGTGCCAGCAGGCACAAGCCCGGGACCCACGCCTACACAGATACGCAGTATTTT,CASRHKPGTHAYTDTQYF
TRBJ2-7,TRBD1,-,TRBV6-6,TGTGCCAGCAGTAACCCGGGACAGATGTATTACGAGCAGTACTTC,CASSNPGQMYYEQYF
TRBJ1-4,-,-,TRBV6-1,TGTGCCAGCATCCTCGACAGACATAATGAAAAACTGTTTTTT,CASILDRHNEKLFF
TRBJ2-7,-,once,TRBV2,TGTGCCAGCAGTGAGGGACACTACGAGCAGTACTTC,CASSEGHYEQYF
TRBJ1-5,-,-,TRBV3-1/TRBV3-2,TGTGCCAGCAGCCAAGATGGGGGTAAGAGCAATCAGCCCCAGCATTTT,CASSQDGGKSNQPQHF
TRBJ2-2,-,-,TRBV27,TGTGCCAGCAGTTCAACGGGACGTTCGAACACCGGGGAGCTGTTTTTT,CASSSTGRSNTGELFF
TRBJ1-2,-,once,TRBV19,TGTGCCAGTACCCGGGGGCAGACCTTCGCCTACACCTTC,CASTRGQTFAYTF
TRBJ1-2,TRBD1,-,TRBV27,TGTGCCAGCAGTTTGAGGGACAGGAGCTATGGCTACACCTTC,CASSLRDRSYGYTF
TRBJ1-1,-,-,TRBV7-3,TGTGCCAGCAGCTTGAGGGGCGCCACTGAAGCTTTCTTT,CASSLRGATEAFF
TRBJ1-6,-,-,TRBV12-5,TGTGCTAGTGGTCCCCGAGCCGGGAGCCACACCAATTCACCCCTCCACTTT,CASGPRAGSHTNSPLHF
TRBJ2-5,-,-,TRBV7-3,TGTGCCAGCAGCCTCGCCGGGACTTACCAAGAGACCCAGTACTTC,CASSLAGTYQETQYF
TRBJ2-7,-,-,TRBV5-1,TGCGCCAGCAGGGACACTAGGAGCTCCTACGAGCAGTACTTC,CASRDTRSSYEQYF
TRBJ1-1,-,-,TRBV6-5,TGTGCCAGCAGTTACACCCAGGGAGCGAACACTGAAGCTTTCTTT,CASSYTQGANTEAFF
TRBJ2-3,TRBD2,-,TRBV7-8,TGTGCCAGCAGCTCCCTGACTAGCGGGGGGCTATTT,CASSSLTSGGLF
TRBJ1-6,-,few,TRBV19,TGTGCCAGTAGTGTACGTGATACAGACAATTCACCCCTCCACTTT,CASSVRDTDNSPLHF
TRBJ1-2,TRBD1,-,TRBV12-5,TGTGCTAGTGCCGCGGACAGGGGAGGCTATGGCTACACCTTC,CASAADRGGYGYTF
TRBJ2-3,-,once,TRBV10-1,TGCGCCAGCAGTGAGTCAGGGGACGGTCGCACAGATACGCAGTATTTT,CASSESGDGRTDTQYF